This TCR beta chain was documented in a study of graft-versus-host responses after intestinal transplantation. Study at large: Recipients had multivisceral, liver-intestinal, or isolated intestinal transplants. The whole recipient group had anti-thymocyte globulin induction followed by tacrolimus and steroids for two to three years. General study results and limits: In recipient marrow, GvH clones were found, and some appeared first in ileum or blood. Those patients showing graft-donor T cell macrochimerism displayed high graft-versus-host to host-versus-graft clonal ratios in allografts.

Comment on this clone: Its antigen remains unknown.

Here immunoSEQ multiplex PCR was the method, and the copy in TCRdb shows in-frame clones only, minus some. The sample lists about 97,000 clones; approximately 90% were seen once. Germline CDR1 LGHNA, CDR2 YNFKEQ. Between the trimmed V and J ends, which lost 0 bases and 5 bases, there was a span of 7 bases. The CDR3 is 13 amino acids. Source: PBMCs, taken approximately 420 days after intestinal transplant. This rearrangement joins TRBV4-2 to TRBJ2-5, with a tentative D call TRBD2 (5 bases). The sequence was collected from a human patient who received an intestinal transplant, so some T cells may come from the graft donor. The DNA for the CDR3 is TGTGCCAGCAGCCAAGATAGGGAGGAGACCCAGTACTTC. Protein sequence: CASSQDREETQYF.